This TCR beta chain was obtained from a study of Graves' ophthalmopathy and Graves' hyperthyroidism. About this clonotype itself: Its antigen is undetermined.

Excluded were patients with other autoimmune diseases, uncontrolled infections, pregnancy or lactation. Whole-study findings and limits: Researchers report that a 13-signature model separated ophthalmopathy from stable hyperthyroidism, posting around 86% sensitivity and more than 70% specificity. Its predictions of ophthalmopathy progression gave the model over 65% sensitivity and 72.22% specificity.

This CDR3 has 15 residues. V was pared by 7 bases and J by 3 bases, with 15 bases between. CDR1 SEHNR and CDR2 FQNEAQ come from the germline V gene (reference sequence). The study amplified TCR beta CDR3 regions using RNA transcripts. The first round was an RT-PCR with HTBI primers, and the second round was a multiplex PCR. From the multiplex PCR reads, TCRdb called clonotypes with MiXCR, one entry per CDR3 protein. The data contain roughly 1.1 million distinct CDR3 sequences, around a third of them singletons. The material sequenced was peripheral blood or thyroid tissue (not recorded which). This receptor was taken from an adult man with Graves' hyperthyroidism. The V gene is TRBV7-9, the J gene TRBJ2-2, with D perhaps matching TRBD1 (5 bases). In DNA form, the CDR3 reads TGTGCCAGCACCTCGACAGAACCATACACCGGGGAGCTGTTTTTT. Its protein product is CASTSTEPYTGELFF.